This TCR beta chain was profiled in a study of OX40 agonist ivuxolimab in advanced cancers. In the study overall: The costimulatory receptor OX40 (CD134) was targeted by ivuxolimab, a fully human IgG2 agonistic monoclonal antibody. Intravenous ivuxolimab was administered to patients every 2 weeks at six dose levels: 0.01, 0.1, 0.3, 1.5, 3 and 10 mg/kg. The dose-escalation cohort was about 83% male with a mean age of about 60 years, ranging from roughly 23 to 79. Patients were allowed to have had prior anti-PD-1, anti-PD-L1 or anti-CTLA-4 therapy, and approximately 43% of the dose-escalation patients had previously received checkpoint inhibitors. The paper reports the monotherapy dose-escalation portion (N of about 50 patients) of the phase I ivuxolimab trial. Partial responses occurred in three dose-escalation patients, of whom one had hepatocellular carcinoma and two had cutaneous melanoma. Of the roughly 51 patients in dose escalation, some 20 had hepatocellular carcinoma, roughly 15 had melanoma, 9 had renal cell carcinoma and 9 had head and neck cancer. The purpose of peripheral TCRbeta sequencing was to test whether ivuxolimab changed TCR sequence diversity and led to clonal T-cell expansion. Beyond this particular receptor, the publication reports: Which antigens the clonally expanded peripheral T cells were specific for was not determined. Low levels of normalized T-cell clonal expansion were also shown by some nonresponding patients. Clonal expansion of both CD4+ and CD8+ blood T cells was observed from baseline to week 6 at doses 0.1 to 3.0 mg/kg. In the 0.1-3.0 mg/kg groups, partial responders were among the patients with the lowest normalized peripheral clonal expansion, particularly in CD8+ T cells. On average, CD8+ T cells showed more expanded clones than CD4+ T cells after ivuxolimab.

As regards this clone: Its antigen remains unidentified. Within one base of it there is no much larger clone, and no base qualities were kept.

Patients with a history of autoimmune disease or receiving systemic immunosuppression were excluded from the trial. Peripheral blood for TCR sequencing was collected from all dose cohorts at baseline, on cycle 4 day 1, and on cycle 7 day 1. Samples came from an open-label, multicenter, first-in-human phase I dose-escalation trial of ivuxolimab. The trial enrolled adults with locally advanced or metastatic head and neck squamous cell, hepatocellular, melanoma or renal cell carcinoma. CD4+ and CD8+ T cells were sorted separately from peripheral blood before TCR sequencing. For sequencing of the TCRbeta CDR3 region, genomic DNA was extracted from the sorted cells. The immunoSEQ Assay was used for sequencing of TCRbeta CDR3 regions. Held by TCRdb, this immuneACCESS table contains in-frame sequences only and omits some clones. Under half of the omission traces to an unresolved V gene where checked; the cause of the rest is unknown. This sample gives 75,000 to 100,000 clones in total; 86% of them show up just once. Approximately 2% of the sample is taken by the ten largest.

This sample comprised CD4+ or CD8+ T cells sorted from blood, obtained in a trial of the OX40 agonist ivuxolimab. The sequence derives from an adult with an advanced solid tumor such as melanoma, head and neck, liver or kidney cancer.

The DNA is TGCGCCAGCAGCCAAGAAGTTAGGTACGAGCAGTACTTC. This codes for CASSQEVRYEQYF. The chain links TRBV4-1 with TRBJ2-7; no confident D gene assignment can be made. The CDR3 spans 13 residues, from the cysteine through the phenylalanine. Of all the DNA, just the CDR3 is kept, 39 bases in frame from base 1. The germline V gene supplies CDR1 MGHRA and CDR2 YSYEKL. V is cut by 0 bases and J by 4 bases, and the space between the germline ends is 7 bases.